The present entry profiles one T cell receptor (beta chain) with its context. Germline CDR1 reads SGHTA; CDR2 reads FQGTGA. The V gene end was trimmed by 5 bases and the J gene end by 5 bases; junction bases not matched to a gene: 8. The CDR3 spans 14 residues. The data stem from a study of control samples from healthy donors and cancer patients. Data came from immunoSEQ multiplex PCR; TCRdb stores just in-frame clones and leaves some out. The sample holds 190,000 or so clones, approximately 92% seen once. The sequence was obtained from a man younger than 35 in good health. Sample: blood. This chain links TRBV7-3 with TRBJ2-5, with 7 bases fitting TRBD2. CDR3 DNA sequence: TGTGCCAGCAGCCCTGGGGGGGGTCAGGAGACCCAGTACTTC. It yields the protein CASSPGGGQETQYF.